This T cell receptor beta chain was sequenced for a study of cytomegalovirus exposure and HLA in healthy donors. A multiplex PCR was run with 60 Vbeta primers and 13 Jbeta primers. Assay: immunoSEQ multiplex PCR; the TCRdb copy retains only in-frame clones and omits some. Its table lists approximately 150,000 clones. Comments on this clone: The antigen remains undetermined.

Regarding the study as a whole: Usually a TCR sequence was rare, but some public TCRs were found in many donors. A reported reduction in N-insertions relative to the roughly 710-donor mean was seen in an Asian-associated ancestry cluster in a later analysis. It was likely that a cluster of highly shared sequence variants was a sequencing artifact. Most subjects' HLA-A and HLA-B alleles were reportedly predicted from TCR beta sequences.

With 5 bases removed from V and 1 base from J, the gap between germline ends came to 11 bases. Looked up from germline, CDR1 is SGHTA and CDR2 is FQGTGA. This CDR3 has 14 residues. This TCR derives from a male donor in good health and CMV-seronegative. V and J are TRBV7-3 and TRBJ1-1; unclear D gene. The sequenced material came from PBMCs. CDR3 amino acids: CASSRYGGNTEAFF. CDR3 DNA: TGTGCCAGCAGCCGGTACGGAGGGAACACTGAAGCTTTCTTT.